This entry describes one T cell receptor beta chain. The antigen remains unidentified. The sample comes from a study of Tregs in tolerant kidney transplant recipients. Findings of the study overall: This study did not directly address biological reproducibility.

The protocol was immunoSEQ multiplex PCR, while the TCRdb copy is restricted to in-frame clones and leaves out a portion. The repertoire holds fewer than 70,000 clones, with around 80% as singletons. CD4+CD25+CD127- Tregs, CD4+CD25- non-Tregs, CD4 and CD8 cells were sorted. V trimming: 4 bases; J trimming: 6 bases; junction bases outside the gene matches: 5. The V gene's germline CDR1 is SQVTM and CDR2 ANQGSEA. The CDR3 runs 13 residues. The specimen was CD4+ T cells from blood. The chain couples TRBV29-1 to TRBJ1-1; TRBD1 matches 10 bases. The receptor was derived from a human donor in good health. In DNA form, the CDR3 reads TGCAGCGTTGGGGGACAGGGGATCCCTGAAGCTTTCTTT. Translating gives CSVGGQGIPEAFF.